The 11 T cell receptor beta chains below come from one sample, sequenced in a study of blood T cell repertoires in COVID-19. Measured with immunoSEQ multiplex PCR; TCRdb has only the in-frame clones, and not every one. Of 250,000 to 350,000 clones listed, roughly 87% are singletons. Sequencing was performed on peripheral blood. The origin of the receptors is a young man with active or convalescent COVID-19.

A single count supports this clone. The rearrangement uses TRBV15 and TRBJ1-2, with no clear D. The V and J ends lost 5 bases and 3 bases respectively, with 13 bases between them. The CDR3 runs to 14 residues. In germline, CDR1 is LNHNV, CDR2 YYDKDF (reference sequence). Here the CDR3 DNA reads TGTGCCACCAGCCTACATAGAACAGACTATGGCTACACCTTC. Protein sequence: CATSLHRTDYGYTF.

The chain joins TRBV2 to TRBJ1-6; tentative D call: TRBD1 (6 bases). Germline V gene lookup returns CDR1 SNHLY and CDR2 FYNNEI. V was clipped by 6 bases and J by 5 bases, with 14 bases between them. The CDR3 contains 15 residues. DNA for the CDR3: TGTGCCAGCAGCCTTGGGACACTACATAATTCACCCCTCCACTTT. This translates into CASSLGTLHNSPLHF.

This clone was seen more than once but under ten times. This CDR3 is CASIEGARNTIYF. CDR3 sequence (DNA): TGTGCCAGCATAGAGGGGGCGAGAAACACCATATATTTT. This chain links TRBV6-6 with TRBJ1-3, with 7 nucleotides matching TRBD1. V was pared by 7 bases and J by 5 bases, with 5 bases of the junction left unmatched. CDR1 and CDR2 (germline): MNHNY, SVGAGI (reference sequence). The CDR3 totals 13 residues.

The CDR3 DNA sequence: TGCGCCAGCAGCCAAGAAGACAGAGGGGAGCTGTTTTTT. Translating it yields CASSQEDRGELFF. The J gene is TRBJ2-2, the V gene TRBV4-1; maybe TRBD1 (5 bases). With 0 bases removed from V and 8 bases from J, the gap between germline ends came to 7 bases. Germline V gives CDR1 MGHRA, CDR2 YSYEKL. The CDR3 totals 13 residues.

The chain is built from TRBV2 and TRBJ2-3; D remains unclear. The CDR3 is 11 amino acids. V was trimmed by 2 bases and J by 8 bases, leaving 5 bases between them. The germline gives CDR1 SNHLY, CDR2 FYNNEI. CDR3 residues: CASSETITQYF. CDR3 coding DNA: TGTGCCAGCAGTGAAACAATTACGCAGTATTTT.

This sequence joins TRBV7-6 and TRBJ2-1; 11 bases match TRBD2. Germline trimming cut 5 bases from V and 7 bases from J; bases unmatched to any gene: 10. CDR1 and CDR2 from the germline V gene are SGHVS and FNYEAQ. The CDR3 runs 16 residues. CDR3 amino acids: CASSPETSGMLNEQFF. The CDR3 DNA reads TGTGCCAGCAGCCCAGAGACTAGCGGGATGTTGAATGAGCAGTTCTTC.

This clone turned up a few times. In DNA, the CDR3 is TGTGCCAGCTCTGCCCTCGAGACCTACGAGCAGTACTTC. Amino acids: CASSALETYEQYF. The genes are TRBV18 and TRBJ2-7; D remains unclear. CDR1 is KGHSH, CDR2 LQKENI, per germline. With 6 bases removed from V and 2 bases from J, the gap between germline ends came to 11 bases. The CDR3 is 13 residues long.

V is TRBV5-6 and J is TRBJ1-3; D is ambiguous. This CDR3 is built from 17 residues. Germline-derived CDR1 and CDR2 are SGHDT and YYEEEE. Trimming took off 0 bases at V and 1 base at J, with 14 bases between the two ends. The DNA for the CDR3 is TGTGCCAGCAGCTTGGTGCGGCAGAGGGCATCTGGAAACACCATATATTTT. Amino acid sequence: CASSLVRQRASGNTIYF. Full variable domain (remainder filled in from reference TRBV5-6 and TRBJ1-3): DAGVTQSPTHLIKTRGQQVTLRCSPKSGHDTVSWYQQALGQGPQFIFQYYEEEERQRGNFPDRFSGHQFPNYSSELNVNALLLGDSALYLCASSLVRQRASGNTIYFGEGSWLTVV.

This sequence joins TRBV4-1 and TRBJ2-3; 9 bases are shared with TRBD2. Germline CDR1 and CDR2: MGHRA and YSYEKL. This CDR3 comprises 17 residues. V was clipped by 6 bases and J by 3 bases; unmatched bases: 13. CDR3: CASSPPGSGLATDTQYF. CDR3 nucleotide sequence: TGCGCCAGCAGTCCACCTGGATCGGGACTAGCAACAGATACGCAGTATTTT.

This clone was recorded at least ten times. The chain combines TRBV3-1 (or the pseudogene TRBV3-2) with TRBJ2-7; tentatively, D is TRBD2 (6 bases). There are 15 residues in the CDR3. CDR1 is LGHDT, CDR2 YNNKEL, per germline (reference sequence). V lost 4 bases and J lost 5, with 18 bases in between. This CDR3 reads CASSPFQGLLNEQYF. CDR3 DNA: TGTGCCAGCAGCCCTTTTCAGGGACTTCTCAACGAGCAGTACTTC.

This chain joins TRBV9 and TRBJ1-2; tentative D call: TRBD1 (5 bases). Deletions cut 5 bases from V and 4 bases from J, with 15 bases between. The CDR3 consists of 14 residues. Germline V CDR1 and CDR2: SGDLS, YYNGEE. The CDR3 DNA reads TGTGCCAGCAGACCCGGGGGGTACAGCTATGGCTACACCTTC. Translated, it gives CASRPGGYSYGYTF.